The subject of this entry is one T cell receptor (beta chain). In the study's own analysis: The authors estimated nucleated cell counts from reference gene primer amplification. Sequencing used immunoSEQ multiplex PCR; TCRdb keeps in-frame clones, though not all of them. The D gene and trimming were derived from the DNA, and the V and J assignments and clone size from that table. This table holds some 110,000 clones, over 70% found once. The record originates from a study of blood T cell repertoires in COVID-19. Study at large: Collection of acute and convalescent COVID-19 samples took place in the United States, Italy and Spain. Sample material is recorded as cDNA or gDNA derived from T cells, B-cell-depleted T cells, or PBMCs.

The V gene lost 0 bases and the J gene lost 8 bases, with 16 bases spanning the gap. In germline, CDR1 is MGHRA, CDR2 YSYEKL. This CDR3 is 15 amino acids long. Sequenced: peripheral blood. The TCR was taken from a woman in her seventies with acute or convalescent COVID-19. The genes are TRBV4-1 and TRBJ1-2; a possible D gene is TRBD1 (5 bases). The CDR3 DNA is TGCGCCAGCAGCCAAGAGGCGACAGTTCCTATGGGCTACACCTTC. Amino acids: CASSQEATVPMGYTF.